Listed below are T cell receptor beta chains from one sample, sequenced in a study of shared T cell receptors in the human thymus. Method: immunoSEQ multiplex PCR; TCRdb's copy keeps in-frame clones and lacks some. The table records roughly 710,000 clones, 80% to 90% of them present only once. Separately, the same data were catalogued under a study of human thymus T cells.

The sample taken for sequencing was thymocytes. These TCRs come from a girl less than two years old with a congenital heart defect. The CDR3 runs from the conserved cysteine through the conserved F or W. The order of the fields is D gene, J gene, clone size, V gene, CDR3 DNA, CDR3 protein. A D gene is named only where the DNA matches it firmly. Size is omitted from some rows. Given values are once, few, many or a class for expanded clones.

d_gene: .
j_gene: TRBJ1-4
abundance: .
v_gene: TRBV7-9
CDR3nt: TGTGCCAGCAGCCCACAGGGTAATGAAAAACTGTTTTTT
CDR3aa: CASSPQGNEKLFF

d_gene: TRBD1
j_gene: TRBJ1-2
abundance: .
v_gene: TRBV10-3
CDR3nt: TGTGCCATCAGGTGGGACAGGCGAGCTAACTATGGCTACACCTTC
CDR3aa: CAIRWDRRANYGYTF

d_gene: TRBD1
j_gene: TRBJ1-5
abundance: .
v_gene: TRBV6-5
CDR3nt: TGTGCCAGCAGCAACGACAGGGGGCCGCATCAGCCCCAGCATTTT
CDR3aa: CASSNDRGPHQPQHF

d_gene: .
j_gene: TRBJ2-7
abundance: .
v_gene: TRBV7-9
CDR3nt: TGTGCCAGCAGCTTTATACCACGGGACACGACAACCTACGAGCAGTACTTC
CDR3aa: CASSFIPRDTTTYEQYF

d_gene: .
j_gene: TRBJ1-2
abundance: .
v_gene: TRBV4-3
CDR3nt: TGCGCCAGCAGTCTTCCCGGAGCAGGGGACGTTTATGGCTACACCTTC
CDR3aa: CASSLPGAGDVYGYTF

d_gene: TRBD2
j_gene: TRBJ2-5
abundance: .
v_gene: TRBV29-1
CDR3nt: TGCAGCGTTGTATGCTCGGGGGGGCTCCAAGAGACCCAGTACTTC
CDR3aa: CSVVCSGGLQETQYF

d_gene: TRBD1
j_gene: TRBJ1-4
abundance: .
v_gene: TRBV28
CDR3nt: TGTGCCAGCAGGTCTGGACAGGGGGACTTCTCTGGAAAACTGTTTTTT
CDR3aa: CASRSGQGDFSGKLFF

d_gene: .
j_gene: TRBJ2-7
abundance: .
v_gene: TRBV5-6
CDR3nt: TGTGCCAGCAGCTTGGCCTCCCAGGATCTCTACGAGCAGTACTTC
CDR3aa: CASSLASQDLYEQYF

d_gene: TRBD2
j_gene: TRBJ2-3
abundance: .
v_gene: TRBV9
CDR3nt: TGTGCCAGCAGCGTACTGACCGGGACTATCACAGATACGCAGTATTTT
CDR3aa: CASSVLTGTITDTQYF

d_gene: .
j_gene: TRBJ1-2
abundance: .
v_gene: TRBV30
CDR3nt: TGTGCCTGGAGTGTAGAAAGGGGAACCTATGGCTACACCTTC
CDR3aa: CAWSVERGTYGYTF

d_gene: .
j_gene: TRBJ2-6
abundance: .
v_gene: TRBV28
CDR3nt: TGTGCCAGCAGTTTTGAAAGTTTACTTCAGGGCCCCCCGGGGGCCAACGTCCTGACTTTC
CDR3aa: CASSFESLLQGPPGANVLTF

d_gene: .
j_gene: TRBJ1-6
abundance: few
v_gene: TRBV4-3
CDR3nt: TGCGCCAGCAGCGGTGAGCCTTCACCCCTCCACTTT
CDR3aa: CASSGEPSPLHF

d_gene: TRBD1
j_gene: TRBJ1-2
abundance: .
v_gene: TRBV19
CDR3nt: TGTGCCAGTAGTATTAAGAGGACAGGGATAAATGGCTACACCTTC
CDR3aa: CASSIKRTGINGYTF

d_gene: TRBD2
j_gene: TRBJ2-1
abundance: .
v_gene: TRBV27
CDR3nt: TGTGCCAGCAGTGCCTATTTCAGACTAGCGGCCAACCAAAGAGTAGGGCAGTTCTTC
CDR3aa: CASSAYFRLAANQRVGQFF

d_gene: TRBD1
j_gene: TRBJ1-1
abundance: .
v_gene: TRBV13
CDR3nt: TGTGCCAGCAGAGCTCAGGGGGCTGGATACACTGAAGCTTTCTTT
CDR3aa: CASRAQGAGYTEAFF

d_gene: .
j_gene: TRBJ1-1
abundance: .
v_gene: TRBV5-6
CDR3nt: TGTGCCAGCAGCCGGGTTAGGAGGGCTGCGGCTTTCTTT
CDR3aa: CASSRVRRAAAFF

d_gene: .
j_gene: TRBJ2-7
abundance: .
v_gene: TRBV27
CDR3nt: TGTGCCAGCAATATACAGGGTCCGGGTTTGTTCTACGAGCAGTACTTC
CDR3aa: CASNIQGPGLFYEQYF

d_gene: .
j_gene: TRBJ1-6
abundance: few
v_gene: TRBV28
CDR3nt: TGTGCCAGCAGTTCCCCCGAGGAGAGCCACTTT
CDR3aa: CASSSPEESHF

d_gene: TRBD1
j_gene: TRBJ1-2
abundance: .
v_gene: TRBV10-3
CDR3nt: TGTGCCATCAGTGACCCTGACAGGGGGTTTCATGGCTACACCTTC
CDR3aa: CAISDPDRGFHGYTF

d_gene: TRBD1
j_gene: TRBJ2-2
abundance: few
v_gene: TRBV25-1
CDR3nt: TGTGCCAGCGCGCAAGACTTATCCGTAGGGGGCATCACCGGGGAGCTGTTTTTT
CDR3aa: CASAQDLSVGGITGELFF

d_gene: .
j_gene: TRBJ2-7
abundance: .
v_gene: TRBV4-3
CDR3nt: TGCGCCAGCAGCCAAGACGAAGACTACGAGCAGTACTTC
CDR3aa: CASSQDEDYEQYF

d_gene: .
j_gene: TRBJ1-5
abundance: few
v_gene: TRBV4-3
CDR3nt: TGCGCCAGCAGCCAAGACAGGCTGAGCAATCAGCCCCAGCATTTT
CDR3aa: CASSQDRLSNQPQHF

d_gene: .
j_gene: TRBJ1-5
abundance: once
v_gene: TRBV25-1
CDR3nt: TGTGCCAGCAGCGACTTACCCTTCACCTATAGCAATCAGCCCCAGCATTTT
CDR3aa: CASSDLPFTYSNQPQHF

d_gene: TRBD2
j_gene: TRBJ2-7
abundance: .
v_gene: TRBV11-2
CDR3nt: TGTGCCAGCAGCTTTATCGCGGGGGGGGGTGAGCAGTACTTC
CDR3aa: CASSFIAGGGEQYF

d_gene: .
j_gene: TRBJ2-1
abundance: .
v_gene: TRBV6-1
CDR3nt: TGTGCCAGCAGTGAGCCCGCAGGGTCTACCGTTCCCTTTGTCTACAATGAGCAGTTCTTC
CDR3aa: CASSEPAGSTVPFVYNEQFF

d_gene: .
j_gene: TRBJ2-3
abundance: once
v_gene: TRBV9
CDR3nt: TGTGCCAGCAGCGCCCGGGGGGCTAGCACAGATACGCAGTATTTT
CDR3aa: CASSARGASTDTQYF

d_gene: .
j_gene: TRBJ2-3
abundance: .
v_gene: TRBV4-1
CDR3nt: TGCGCCAGCAGCCAAGAAGGCCCAGCGGGCACAGATACGCAGTATTTT
CDR3aa: CASSQEGPAGTDTQYF

d_gene: TRBD1
j_gene: TRBJ1-2
abundance: .
v_gene: TRBV7-9
CDR3nt: TGTGCCAGCACCGTCCCGACAGGGGGCTATGGCTACACCTTC
CDR3aa: CASTVPTGGYGYTF

d_gene: .
j_gene: TRBJ1-2
abundance: .
v_gene: TRBV5-1
CDR3nt: TGCGCCAGCAGCTTGCAAGGGGTGGGTGGCTACACCTTC
CDR3aa: CASSLQGVGGYTF

d_gene: .
j_gene: TRBJ1-2
abundance: .
v_gene: TRBV20-1
CDR3nt: TGCAGTGCTAGAGGGTGGGGCGGCTACACCTTC
CDR3aa: CSARGWGGYTF

d_gene: .
j_gene: TRBJ1-2
abundance: .
v_gene: TRBV23-1
CDR3nt: TGCGCCAGCAGACCCAGGGGCAGGGGATCTTGTGGTAATGGCTACACCTTC
CDR3aa: CASRPRGRGSCGNGYTF

d_gene: TRBD1
j_gene: TRBJ1-1
abundance: few
v_gene: TRBV2
CDR3nt: TGTGCCAGCAGTACTACAAAACGGACAGGGTTTGGGGATTATGGAGCTTTCTTT
CDR3aa: CASSTTKRTGFGDYGAFF

d_gene: .
j_gene: TRBJ2-7
abundance: .
v_gene: TRBV7-7
CDR3nt: TGTGCCAGCAGCCGAAAACAGGAGATTCAAATCTTC
CDR3aa: CASSRKQEIQIF

d_gene: TRBD2
j_gene: TRBJ2-1
abundance: once
v_gene: TRBV27
CDR3nt: TGTGCCAGCAAACACCCCCTACACGGGGGGGTTTACAATGAGCAGTTCTTC
CDR3aa: CASKHPLHGGVYNEQFF

d_gene: .
j_gene: TRBJ2-3
abundance: .
v_gene: TRBV6-5
CDR3nt: TGTGCCAGCAGTTACGGTACAGGGTGGGGAGATACGCAGTATTTT
CDR3aa: CASSYGTGWGDTQYF

d_gene: .
j_gene: TRBJ1-5
abundance: .
v_gene: TRBV19
CDR3nt: TGTGCCAGTAGTAAGACGGGGGGCAATCAGCCCCAGCATTTT
CDR3aa: CASSKTGGNQPQHF

d_gene: .
j_gene: TRBJ2-7
abundance: once
v_gene: TRBV7-2
CDR3nt: TGTGCCAGCAGCTCACAATGGGGTAGCGCCCGATATTACGAGCAGTACTTC
CDR3aa: CASSSQWGSARYYEQYF

d_gene: .
j_gene: TRBJ1-1
abundance: .
v_gene: TRBV2
CDR3nt: TGTGCCAGCAGGATTTGGCTTATGAACACTGAAGCTTTCTTT
CDR3aa: CASRIWLMNTEAFF

d_gene: TRBD1
j_gene: TRBJ1-2
abundance: once
v_gene: TRBV2
CDR3nt: TGTGCCAGCAAACGGCCTCGACAGGGTGGGTATGGCTACACCTTC
CDR3aa: CASKRPRQGGYGYTF

d_gene: TRBD1
j_gene: TRBJ1-5
abundance: once
v_gene: TRBV5-5
CDR3nt: TGTGCCAGCAGCCAACGACAGGGTATTTCCCATCAGCCCCAGCATTTT
CDR3aa: CASSQRQGISHQPQHF

d_gene: TRBD2
j_gene: TRBJ2-1
abundance: .
v_gene: TRBV11-2
CDR3nt: TGTGCCAGCAGCTTATGGCAGCGGGGGGCCGGGTCCTACAATGAGCAGTTCTTC
CDR3aa: CASSLWQRGAGSYNEQFF

d_gene: TRBD1
j_gene: TRBJ1-6
abundance: .
v_gene: TRBV15
CDR3nt: TGTGCCACCAGCAGCGATCGAATTTTATTCCGGGACAGGGGGCCCTATAATTCACCCCTCCACTTT
CDR3aa: CATSSDRILFRDRGPYNSPLHF